This TCR beta chain was captured by sequencing in a study of identical twins. Overall study findings and caveats: Cord blood beta clonotypes that were abundant carried fewer insertions, and memory repertoires showed no such trend.

This clonotype was observed a few times. Antigen unknown. The CDR3 loop spans 16 amino acids. Germline CDR1 is SGDLS and CDR2 is YYNGEE. V lost 0 bases to trimming and J lost 1 base, with 14 bases between them. TCRdb analysed the 5' RACE reads with MiXCR anew, one entry per CDR3 protein. This table holds hundreds of thousands of distinct CDR3 sequences, over 12% found once. The receptor's source is a woman younger than 30 in good health. The sequencing sample was made of memory (CD45RO+) T cells sorted from blood. The chain uses TRBV9 and TRBJ2-7; D remains ambiguous. The CDR3 loop is CASSVDPTARSYEQYF. CDR3 nucleotide sequence: TGTGCCAGCAGCGTAGACCCGACGGCCCGTTCCTACGAGCAGTACTTC.